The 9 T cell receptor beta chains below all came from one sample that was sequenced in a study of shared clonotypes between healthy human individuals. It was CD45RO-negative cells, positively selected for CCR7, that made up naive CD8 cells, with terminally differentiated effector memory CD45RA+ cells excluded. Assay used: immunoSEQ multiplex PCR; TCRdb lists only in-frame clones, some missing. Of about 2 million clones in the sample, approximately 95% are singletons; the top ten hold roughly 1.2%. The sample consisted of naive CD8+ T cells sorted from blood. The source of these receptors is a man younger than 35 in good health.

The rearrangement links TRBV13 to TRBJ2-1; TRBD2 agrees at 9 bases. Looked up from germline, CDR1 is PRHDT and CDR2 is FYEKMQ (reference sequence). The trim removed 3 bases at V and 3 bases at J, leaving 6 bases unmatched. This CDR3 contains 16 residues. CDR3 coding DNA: TGTGCCAGCAGCTTCCGGCGGGAGGGCCTCTACAATGAGCAGTTCTTC. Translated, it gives CASSFRREGLYNEQFF.

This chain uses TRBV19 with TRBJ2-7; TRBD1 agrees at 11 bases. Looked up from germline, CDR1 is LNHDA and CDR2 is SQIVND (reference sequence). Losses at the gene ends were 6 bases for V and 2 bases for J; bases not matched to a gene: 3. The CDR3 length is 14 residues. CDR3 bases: TGTGCCAGTAGCGGGACAGGGGGTCCCTACGAGCAGTACTTC. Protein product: CASSGTGGPYEQYF.

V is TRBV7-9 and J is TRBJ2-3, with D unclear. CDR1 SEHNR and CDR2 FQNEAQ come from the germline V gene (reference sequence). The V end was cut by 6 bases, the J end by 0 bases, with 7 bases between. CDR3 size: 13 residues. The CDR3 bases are TGTGCCAGCAGTCCCTGGAGCACAGATACGCAGTATTTT. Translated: CASSPWSTDTQYF. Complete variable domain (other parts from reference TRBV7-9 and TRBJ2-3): DTGVSQNPRHKITKRGQNVTFRCDPISEHNRLYWYRQTLGQGPEFLTYFQNEAQLEKSRLLSDRFSAERPKGSFSTLEIQRTEQGDSAMYLCASSPWSTDTQYFGPGTRLTVL.

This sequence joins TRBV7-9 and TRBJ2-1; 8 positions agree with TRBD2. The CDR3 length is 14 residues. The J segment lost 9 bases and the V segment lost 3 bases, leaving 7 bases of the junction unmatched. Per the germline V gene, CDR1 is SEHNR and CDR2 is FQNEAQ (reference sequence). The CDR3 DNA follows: TGTGCCAGCAGCTTCACAGCGGGAGTACGTGAGCAGTTCTTC. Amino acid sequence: CASSFTAGVREQFF.

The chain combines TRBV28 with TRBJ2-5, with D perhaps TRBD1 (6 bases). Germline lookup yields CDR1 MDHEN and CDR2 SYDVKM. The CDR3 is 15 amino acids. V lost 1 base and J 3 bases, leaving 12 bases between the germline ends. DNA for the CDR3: TGTGCCAGCAGTTTATATCGGGCAGGGGAAGAGACCCAGTACTTC. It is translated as CASSLYRAGEETQYF. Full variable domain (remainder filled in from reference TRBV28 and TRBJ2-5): DVKVTQSSRYLVKRTGEKVFLECVQDMDHENMFWYRQDPGLGLRLIYFSYDVKMKEKGDIPEGYSVSREKKERFSLILESASTNQTSMYLCASSLYRAGEETQYFGPGTRLLVL.

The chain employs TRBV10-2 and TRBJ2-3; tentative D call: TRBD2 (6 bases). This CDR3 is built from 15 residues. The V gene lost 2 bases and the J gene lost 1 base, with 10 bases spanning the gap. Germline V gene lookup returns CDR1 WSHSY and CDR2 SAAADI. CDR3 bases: TGCGCCAGCAGTGAGGGCGGGGCCCGCACAGATACGCAGTATTTT. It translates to CASSEGGARTDTQYF.

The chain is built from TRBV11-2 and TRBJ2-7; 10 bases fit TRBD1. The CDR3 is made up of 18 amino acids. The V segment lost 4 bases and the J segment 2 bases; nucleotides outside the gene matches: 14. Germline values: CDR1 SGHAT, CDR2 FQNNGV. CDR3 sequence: CASSSISPGQGVPYEQYF. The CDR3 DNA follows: TGTGCCAGCAGCTCAATTTCGCCCGGACAGGGGGTTCCCTACGAGCAGTACTTC.

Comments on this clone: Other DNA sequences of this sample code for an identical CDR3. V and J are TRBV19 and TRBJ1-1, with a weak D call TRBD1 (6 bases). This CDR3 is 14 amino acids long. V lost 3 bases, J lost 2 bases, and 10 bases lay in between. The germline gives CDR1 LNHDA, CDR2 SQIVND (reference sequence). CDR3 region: CASSMWGLNTEAFF. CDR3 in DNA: TGTGCCAGTAGTATGTGGGGGCTCAACACTGAAGCTTTCTTT.

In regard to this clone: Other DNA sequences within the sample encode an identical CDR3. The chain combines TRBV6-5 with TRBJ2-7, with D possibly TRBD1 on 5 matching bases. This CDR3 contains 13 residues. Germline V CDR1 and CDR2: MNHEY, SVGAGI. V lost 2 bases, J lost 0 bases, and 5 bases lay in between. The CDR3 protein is CASSYGHSYEQYF. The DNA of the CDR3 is TGTGCCAGCAGTTACGGACACTCCTACGAGCAGTACTTC.